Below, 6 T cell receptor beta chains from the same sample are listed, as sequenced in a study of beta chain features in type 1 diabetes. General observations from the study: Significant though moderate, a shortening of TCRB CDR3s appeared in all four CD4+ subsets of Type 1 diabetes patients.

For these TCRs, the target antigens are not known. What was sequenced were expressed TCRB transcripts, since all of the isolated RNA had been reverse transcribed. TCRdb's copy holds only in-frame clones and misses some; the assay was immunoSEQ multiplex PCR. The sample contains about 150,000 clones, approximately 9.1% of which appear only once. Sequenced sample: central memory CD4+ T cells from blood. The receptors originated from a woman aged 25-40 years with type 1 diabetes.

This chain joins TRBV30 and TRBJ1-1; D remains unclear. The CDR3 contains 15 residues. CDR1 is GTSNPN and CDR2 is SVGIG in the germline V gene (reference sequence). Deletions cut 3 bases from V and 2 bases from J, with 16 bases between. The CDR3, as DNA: TGTGCCTGGAGCTTGACCGTCGCGGGTAACACTGAAGCTTTCTTT. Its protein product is CAWSLTVAGNTEAFF.

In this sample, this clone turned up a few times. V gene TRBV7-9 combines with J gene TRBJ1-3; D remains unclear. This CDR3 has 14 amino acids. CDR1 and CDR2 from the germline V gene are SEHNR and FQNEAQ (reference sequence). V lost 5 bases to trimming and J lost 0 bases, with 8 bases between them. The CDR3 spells CASSPGLSGNTIYF. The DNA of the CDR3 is TGTGCCAGCAGCCCTGGACTCTCTGGAAACACCATATATTTT.

The CDR3 DNA reads TGCAGCGTTGTTGCGGGACGTACCTACGAGCAGTACTTC. It encodes CSVVAGRTYEQYF. V and J are TRBV29-1 and TRBJ2-7; weak D call: TRBD2 (6 bases). Germline V lookup: CDR1 SQVTM, CDR2 ANQGSEA. V lost 4 bases to trimming and J lost 2 bases, with 12 bases between them. There are 13 residues in the CDR3.

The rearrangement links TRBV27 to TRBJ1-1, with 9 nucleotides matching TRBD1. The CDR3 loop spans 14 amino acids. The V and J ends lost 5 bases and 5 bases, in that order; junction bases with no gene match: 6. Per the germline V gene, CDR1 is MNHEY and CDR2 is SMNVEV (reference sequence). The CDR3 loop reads CASSPQGAGTEAFF. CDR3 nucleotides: TGTGCCAGCAGTCCACAGGGGGCTGGGACTGAAGCTTTCTTT.

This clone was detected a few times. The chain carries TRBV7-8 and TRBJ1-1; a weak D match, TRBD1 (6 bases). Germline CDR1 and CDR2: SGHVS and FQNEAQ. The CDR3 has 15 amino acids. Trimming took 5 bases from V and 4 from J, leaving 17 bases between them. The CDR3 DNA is TGTGCCAGCAGCAAAACCGGGACACGAGGCACTGAAGCTTTCTTT. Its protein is CASSKTGTRGTEAFF.

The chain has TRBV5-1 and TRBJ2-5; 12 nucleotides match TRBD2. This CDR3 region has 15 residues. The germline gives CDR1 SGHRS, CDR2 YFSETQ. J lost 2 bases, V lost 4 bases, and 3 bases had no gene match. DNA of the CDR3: TGCGCCAGCAGCAAAGGGACTAGCGGGCAAGAGACCCAGTACTTC. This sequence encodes CASSKGTSGQETQYF.